These 26 T cell receptor beta chains share one sample of origin, sequenced in a study of blood T cell repertoires in COVID-19. The method was immunoSEQ multiplex PCR; TCRdb's version includes in-frame clones alone and lacks a portion of them. The table has 150,000 to 200,000 clones, around 80% seen once. Sequencing was carried out using peripheral blood. All receptors derive from a woman older than 75 with active or convalescent COVID-19.

The chain carries TRBV27 and TRBJ1-6; perhaps TRBD1 as D (6 bases). The CDR3 has 15 amino acids. V was pared by 2 bases and J by 2 bases, with 7 bases between. CDR1 MNHEY and CDR2 SMNVEV come from the germline V gene (reference sequence). The CDR3 region has the DNA TGTGCCAGCAGTTTAACAGGGCCCTATAATTCACCCCTCCACTTT. Amino acids: CASSLTGPYNSPLHF.

Only one count was recorded for this clone. The chain employs TRBV28 and TRBJ1-1; TRBD1 matches 9 bases. The germline V gene encodes CDR1 MDHEN and CDR2 SYDVKM. Losses at the gene ends were 6 bases for V and 10 bases for J; bases not matched to a gene: 18. The CDR3 has 16 amino acids. CDR3 in amino acids: CASRPGTGFDPWGAFF. In nucleotides, the CDR3 is TGTGCCAGCAGACCCGGGACAGGGTTTGATCCCTGGGGAGCTTTCTTT.

The chain couples TRBV7-2 to TRBJ1-1; possible D gene TRBD1, 5 bases. Germline V gene data show CDR1 as SGHTA and CDR2 as FQGNSA. This CDR3 has 13 amino acids. Trimming removed 4 bases from V and 8 bases from J, with 14 bases in between. The CDR3 DNA reads TGTGCCAGCAGCTGGGGGGAGGGACTGGAAGCTTTCTTT. This sequence encodes CASSWGEGLEAFF.

This chain uses TRBV14 with TRBJ2-7, with D tentatively TRBD2 (5 bases). Germline V lookup: CDR1 SGHDN, CDR2 FVKESK. The CDR3 is made up of 15 amino acids. The ends were cut back, 0 bases at V and 3 bases at J, with 12 bases in the middle. CDR3 in DNA: TGTGCCAGCAGCCAAGAGGCGGTCCGGGGCTACGAGCAGTACTTC. Its protein is CASSQEAVRGYEQYF.

V usage is TRBV28 and J usage is TRBJ2-3; D uncertain. V was clipped by 4 bases and J by 3 bases, with 17 bases between them. Germline CDR1 MDHEN, CDR2 SYDVKM. This CDR3 spans 16 amino acids. The DNA of the CDR3 is TGTGCCAGCAGTTACAACACCCGCGGAAGGACAGATACGCAGTATTTT. Its translation: CASSYNTRGRTDTQYF. Full variable domain (missing parts from reference TRBV28 and TRBJ2-3): DVKVTQSSRYLVKRTGEKVFLECVQDMDHENMFWYRQDPGLGLRLIYFSYDVKMKEKGDIPEGYSVSREKKERFSLILESASTNQTSMYLCASSYNTRGRTDTQYFGPGTRLTVL.

This chain uses TRBV2 with TRBJ1-3; a weak D match, TRBD1 (5 bases). Germline V gives CDR1 SNHLY, CDR2 FYNNEI. The CDR3 sequence is 13 residues long. Trimming shortened V by 6 bases and J by 2 bases, and 8 bases separated the two germline ends. The CDR3 loop is CASRTEPGNTIYF. The CDR3 DNA sequence: TGTGCCAGCAGGACAGAACCTGGAAACACCATATATTTT. The full variable domain, completed using reference TRBV2 and TRBJ1-3, is EPEVTQTPSHQVTQMGQEVILRCVPISNHLYFYWYRQILGQKVEFLVSFYNNEISEKSEIFDDQFSVERPDGSNFTLKIRSTKLEDSAMYFCASRTEPGNTIYFGEGSWLTVV.

The CDR3 nucleotides read TGTGCCAGCAGCTCCAGACAGGGGAACGGCTACACCTTC. It yields the protein CASSSRQGNGYTF. The chain couples TRBV7-2 to TRBJ1-2, with 8 bases fitting TRBD1. This CDR3 comprises 13 residues. Germline CDR1 and CDR2: SGHTA and FQGNSA. With 4 bases clipped from V and 8 bases from J, the junction kept 6 bases outside the gene matches.

The rearrangement links TRBV19 to TRBJ1-2, with 7 bases aligning to TRBD1. V dropped 7 bases and J dropped 8; count of bases not matched to a gene: 13. In germline, CDR1 is LNHDA, CDR2 SQIVND (reference sequence). The length of the CDR3 is 14 residues. CDR3 DNA: TGTGCCAGTACAAGAGGCCAGGGGGTAACCGGCTACACCTTC. Protein: CASTRGQGVTGYTF.

The chain uses TRBV9 and TRBJ2-3; unclear D gene. V shed 0 bases and J shed 0 bases, with 11 bases lying between them. This CDR3 spans 16 amino acids. Germline-derived CDR1 and CDR2 are SGDLS and YYNGEE. The CDR3 DNA follows: TGTGCCAGCAGCGTAGCGATGTCGACTAGCACAGATACGCAGTATTTT. Amino acids: CASSVAMSTSTDTQYF.

The rearrangement links TRBV6-6 to TRBJ1-1; 8 bases are shared with TRBD1. This CDR3 contains 16 residues. Germline CDR1 is MNHNY and CDR2 is SVGAGI (reference sequence). V was clipped by 5 bases and J by 9 bases; unmatched bases: 17. The CDR3 spells CASSAPILTGERKAFF. The CDR3 DNA sequence: TGTGCCAGCAGTGCCCCAATCCTGACAGGGGAAAGAAAAGCTTTCTTT.

In this sample, this clone turned up a few times. The V gene is TRBV4-1, the J gene TRBJ2-7, with 8 bases that match TRBD1. Germline V gene data show CDR1 as MGHRA and CDR2 as YSYEKL. The V and J ends lost 3 bases and 6 bases, in that order; junction bases with no gene match: 13. CDR3 size: 16 residues. DNA for the CDR3: TGCGCCAGCAGCCAGGGCAGGGGGCGAATAGGAGGCGAGCAGTACTTC. This translates into CASSQGRGRIGGEQYF.

The chain uses TRBV11-2 and TRBJ1-3, with 8 bases that match TRBD1. V lost 6 bases to trimming and J lost 1 base; unmatched junction nucleotides: 8. The CDR3 has 16 amino acids. The germline gives CDR1 SGHAT, CDR2 FQNNGV. DNA for the CDR3: TGTGCCAGCAGACACGCAGGGGGCGGGTCTGGAAACACCATATATTTT. As protein: CASRHAGGGSGNTIYF.

The J gene is TRBJ2-1, the V gene TRBV12-5; D gene uncertain. CDR3 size: 12 residues. V was clipped by 7 bases and J by 4 bases, with 8 bases between them. CDR1 is LGHNT, CDR2 FRNRAP, per germline. The CDR3 spells CASAPSYNEQFF. The DNA for the CDR3 is TGTGCTAGTGCCCCCAGTTACAATGAGCAGTTCTTC. The full variable domain, with the rest looked up from reference TRBV12-5 and TRBJ2-1, is DARVTQTPRHKVTEMGQEVTMRCQPILGHNTVFWYRQTMMQGLELLAYFRNRAPLDDSGMPKDRFSAEMPDATLATLKIQPSEPRDSAVYFCASAPSYNEQFFGPGTRLTVL.

V usage is TRBV6-5 and J usage is TRBJ1-2; D perhaps matches TRBD1 (5 bases). CDR3 size: 16 residues. V gave up 4 bases and J gave up 6 bases, with 21 bases separating them. From germline, CDR1 is MNHEY and CDR2 SVGAGI. In nucleotides, the CDR3 is TGTGCCAGCAGTTCGACGAACATTCGACAGACACATGGCTACACCTTC. This sequence encodes CASSSTNIRQTHGYTF.

V gene TRBV6-5 combines with J gene TRBJ1-2; D is undetermined. Trimming left V 2 bases short and J 3 bases short, with 13 bases between. From germline, CDR1 is MNHEY and CDR2 SVGAGI. The CDR3 extends over 15 amino acids. CDR3 protein: CASSYGRRLHYGYTF. In DNA form, the CDR3 reads TGTGCCAGCAGTTACGGACGGAGGCTACACTATGGCTACACCTTC.

This clone has just one count. The chain carries TRBV12-3 or TRBV12-4 and TRBJ1-1, with D hard to call. The CDR3 is 11 amino acids. V gave up 8 bases and J gave up 4 bases, with 8 bases separating them. The CDR3 loop is CASRRSTEAFF. The CDR3 bases are TGTGCCAGCCGTCGGAGCACTGAAGCTTTCTTT.

V and J are TRBV29-1 and TRBJ2-6; the match to TRBD2 covers 7 bases. With 0 bases clipped from V and 0 bases from J, the junction kept 2 bases outside the gene matches. This CDR3 has 16 residues. Germline V gene sequence: CDR1 SQVTM, CDR2 ANQGSEA. CDR3 sequence (DNA): TGCAGCGTTGAAGAGGGAGGGAGCTCTGGGGCCAACGTCCTGACTTTC. This sequence encodes CSVEEGGSSGANVLTF. Together with reference TRBV29-1 and TRBJ2-6, the CDR3 gives the full variable domain: SAVISQKPSRDICQRGTSLTIQCQVDSQVTMMFWYRQQPGQSLTLIATANQGSEATYESGFVIDKFPISRPNLTFSTLTVSNMSPEDSSIYLCSVEEGGSSGANVLTFGAGSRLTVL.

In this sample, this clone turned up once. The chain has TRBV29-1 and TRBJ2-1, with 13 positions matching TRBD2. This CDR3 spans 14 amino acids. The germline V gene has CDR1 SQVTM and CDR2 ANQGSEA. The J segment lost 10 bases and the V segment lost 5 bases, leaving 8 bases of the junction unmatched. The CDR3 loop is CSVQTSGGWGEQFF. DNA for the CDR3: TGCAGCGTTCAGACTAGCGGGGGGTGGGGCGAGCAGTTCTTC.

The chain joins TRBV21-1 to TRBJ1-1; the DNA was not used to check the table's D call, TRBD1. TRBV21-1 is listed as a pseudogene. The CDR3 contains 19 residues. The CDR3 reads CASSSSSGHRSLMNTEAFF. DNA for the CDR3: TGTGCCAGCAGTTCTAGTTCGGGACACCGGTCCCTAATGAACACTGAAGCTTTCTTT.

This clone was detected a few times. The CDR3 region is CASRPTSGGYSYNEQFF. The DNA of the CDR3 is TGTGCCAGCAGGCCGACTAGCGGGGGGTACTCCTACAATGAGCAGTTCTTC. This chain connects TRBV27 to TRBJ2-1; 13 nucleotides align to TRBD2. This CDR3 has 17 residues. Germline lookup yields CDR1 MNHEY and CDR2 SMNVEV (reference sequence). After removal of 6 bases from V and 0 bases from J, the junction contained 5 bases not matched to a gene.

This rearrangement joins TRBV7-9 to TRBJ1-5, with D uncertain. The CDR3 has 12 residues. Trimming shortened V by 6 bases and J by 2 bases, and 5 bases separated the two germline ends. Germline assignment: CDR1 SEHNR and CDR2 FQNEAQ (reference sequence). Written as DNA, the CDR3 is TGTGCCAGCAGATCAGGCAATCAGCCCCAGCATTTT. Protein product: CASRSGNQPQHF. Combining the CDR3 with reference TRBV7-9 and TRBJ1-5 gives the whole variable domain DTGVSQNPRHKITKRGQNVTFRCDPISEHNRLYWYRQTLGQGPEFLTYFQNEAQLEKSRLLSDRFSAERPKGSFSTLEIQRTEQGDSAMYLCASRSGNQPQHFGDGTRLSIL.

The chain couples TRBV9 to TRBJ2-7, with 7 nucleotides matching TRBD1. Germline loops: CDR1 SGDLS, CDR2 YYNGEE. The CDR3 is 16 amino acids. After removal of 4 bases from V and 5 bases from J, the junction contained 15 bases not matched to a gene. The chain's CDR3 is CASSPRHGTDPNEQYF. The DNA of the CDR3 is TGTGCCAGCAGCCCGAGACATGGGACAGATCCTAACGAGCAGTACTTC.

The chain recombines TRBV7-8 with TRBJ2-1, with D perhaps TRBD1 (6 bases). The CDR3 totals 16 residues. The germline V gene encodes CDR1 SGHVS and CDR2 FQNEAQ. V was shortened by 1 base and J by 0 bases, with 10 bases between the two germline ends. The CDR3 DNA reads TGTGCCAGCAGCTTAGAGGGGGACCCCTCCTACAATGAGCAGTTCTTC. This encodes CASSLEGDPSYNEQFF.

CDR3 amino acids: CASSQDGGGKNYGYTF. DNA of the CDR3: TGTGCCAGCAGCCAAGACGGAGGGGGCAAAAACTATGGCTACACCTTC. The V call is TRBV3-1 (or the pseudogene TRBV3-2), the J call TRBJ1-2, with 7 nucleotides matching TRBD1. V lost 0 bases and J lost 2; bases outside the gene matches: 6. The V gene's germline CDR1 is LGHDT and CDR2 YNNKEL (reference sequence). This CDR3 has 16 residues.

This chain uses TRBV5-1 with TRBJ1-1; TRBD1 matches at 10 bases. Trimming at V came to 4 bases and at J to 6 bases, leaving 9 bases not matched to a gene. This CDR3 has 15 residues. Looked up from germline, CDR1 is SGHRS and CDR2 is YFSETQ. The CDR3, as DNA: TGCGCCAGCAGCCCGCCGACAGGGGGCGTCCCTGAAGCTTTCTTT. Protein product: CASSPPTGGVPEAFF.

The chain employs TRBV20-1 and TRBJ2-3; TRBD1 aligns across 8 bases. V shed 3 bases and J 4 bases; nucleotides not matched to a gene: 6. Germline loops: CDR1 DFQATT, CDR2 SNEGSKA (reference sequence). The CDR3 has 14 residues. CDR3 loop: CSASRQGAADTQYF. The DNA of the CDR3 is TGCAGTGCTAGTAGGCAGGGGGCAGCAGATACGCAGTATTTT.